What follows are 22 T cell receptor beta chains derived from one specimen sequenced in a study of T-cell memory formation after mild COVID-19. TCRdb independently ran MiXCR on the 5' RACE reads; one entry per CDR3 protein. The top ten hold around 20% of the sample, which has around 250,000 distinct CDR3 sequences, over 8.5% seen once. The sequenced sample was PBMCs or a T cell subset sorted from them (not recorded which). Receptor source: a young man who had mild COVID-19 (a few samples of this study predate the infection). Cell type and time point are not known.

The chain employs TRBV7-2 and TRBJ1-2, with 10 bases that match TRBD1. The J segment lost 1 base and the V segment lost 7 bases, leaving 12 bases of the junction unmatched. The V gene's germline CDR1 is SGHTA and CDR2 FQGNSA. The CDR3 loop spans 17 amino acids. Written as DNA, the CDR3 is TGTGCCAGCATCCCCTTCTCCGGGACAGGGGTTAACTATGGCTACACCTTC. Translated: CASIPFSGTGVNYGYTF.

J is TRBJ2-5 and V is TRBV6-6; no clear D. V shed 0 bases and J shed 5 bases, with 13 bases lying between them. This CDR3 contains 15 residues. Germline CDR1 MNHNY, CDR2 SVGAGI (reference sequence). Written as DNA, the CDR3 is TGTGCCAGCAGTTACTCCAATGGATGGGTGGAGACCCAGTACTTC. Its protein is CASSYSNGWVETQYF.

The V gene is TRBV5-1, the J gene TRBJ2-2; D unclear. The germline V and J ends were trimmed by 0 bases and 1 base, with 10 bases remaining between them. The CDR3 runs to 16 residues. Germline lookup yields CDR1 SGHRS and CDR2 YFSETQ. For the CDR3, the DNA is TGCGCCAGCAGCTTGGCCGTTTGGCAGAACACCGGGGAGCTGTTTTTT. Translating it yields CASSLAVWQNTGELFF.

The CDR3 loop is CASSHEAPGPSNTGELFF. The DNA of the CDR3 is TGCGCCAGCAGCCATGAGGCCCCGGGACCGTCTAACACCGGGGAGCTGTTTTTT. The rearrangement joins TRBV4-3 to TRBJ2-2; D possibly uses TRBD1 or TRBD2 (5 bases each). Germline V CDR1 and CDR2: LGHNA, YSLEER. This CDR3 has 18 amino acids. V was trimmed by 3 bases and J by 2 bases, leaving 19 bases between them.

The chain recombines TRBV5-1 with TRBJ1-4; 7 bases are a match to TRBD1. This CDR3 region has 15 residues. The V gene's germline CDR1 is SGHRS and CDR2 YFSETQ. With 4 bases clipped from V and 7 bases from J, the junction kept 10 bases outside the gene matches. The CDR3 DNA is TGCGCCAGCAGCACGACGACAGGGACGGGTGAAAAACTGTTTTTT. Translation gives CASSTTTGTGEKLFF.

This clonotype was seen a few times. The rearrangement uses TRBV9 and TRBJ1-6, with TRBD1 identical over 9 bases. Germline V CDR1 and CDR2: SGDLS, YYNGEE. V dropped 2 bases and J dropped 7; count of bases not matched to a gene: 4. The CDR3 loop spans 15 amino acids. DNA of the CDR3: TGTGCCAGCAGCGTGGAGGACAGGGGAAATTCACCCCTCCACTTT. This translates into CASSVEDRGNSPLHF.

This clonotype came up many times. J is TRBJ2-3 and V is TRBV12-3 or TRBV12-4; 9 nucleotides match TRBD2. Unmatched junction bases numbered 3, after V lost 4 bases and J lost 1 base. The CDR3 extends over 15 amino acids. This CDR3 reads CASSSVAGGTDTQYF. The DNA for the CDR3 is TGTGCCAGCAGTTCAGTAGCGGGGGGCACAGATACGCAGTATTTT.

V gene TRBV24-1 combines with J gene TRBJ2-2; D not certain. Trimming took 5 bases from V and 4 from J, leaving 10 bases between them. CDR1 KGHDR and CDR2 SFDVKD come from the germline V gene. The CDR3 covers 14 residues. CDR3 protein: CATSGSLFTGELFF. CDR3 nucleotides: TGTGCCACCAGTGGTTCCCTCTTCACCGGGGAGCTGTTTTTT.

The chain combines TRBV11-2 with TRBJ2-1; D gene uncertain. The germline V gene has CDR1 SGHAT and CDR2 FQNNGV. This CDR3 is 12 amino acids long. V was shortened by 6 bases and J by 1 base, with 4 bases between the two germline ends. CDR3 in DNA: TGTGCCAGCAGGATATCCTACAATGAGCAGTTCTTC. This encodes CASRISYNEQFF.

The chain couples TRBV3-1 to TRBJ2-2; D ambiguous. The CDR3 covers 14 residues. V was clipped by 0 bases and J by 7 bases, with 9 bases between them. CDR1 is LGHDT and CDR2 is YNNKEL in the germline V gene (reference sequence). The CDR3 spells CASSQEGWRGELFF. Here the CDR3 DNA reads TGTGCCAGCAGCCAAGAAGGTTGGCGCGGGGAGCTGTTTTTT.

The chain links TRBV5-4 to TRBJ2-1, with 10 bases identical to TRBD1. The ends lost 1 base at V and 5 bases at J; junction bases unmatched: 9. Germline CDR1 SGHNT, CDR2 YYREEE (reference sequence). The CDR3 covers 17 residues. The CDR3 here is CASSLSPTGGLNNEQFF. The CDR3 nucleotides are TGTGCCAGCAGCTTGAGTCCGACAGGGGGCCTCAACAATGAGCAGTTCTTC.

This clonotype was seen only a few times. This CDR3 is CASSYDRWTGDSNQPQHF. Written as DNA, the CDR3 is TGTGCCAGCAGTTACGACCGTTGGACAGGGGATAGCAATCAGCCCCAGCATTTT. The chain uses TRBV6-6 and TRBJ1-5; 9 nucleotides match TRBD1. Germline CDR1 is MNHNY and CDR2 is SVGAGI (reference sequence). With 2 bases clipped from V and 0 bases from J, the junction kept 8 bases outside the gene matches. The CDR3 totals 18 residues.

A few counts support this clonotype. The CDR3 nucleotides are TGTGCCAGCAGCTACGCACCGGACACTGAAGCTTTCTTT. This sequence encodes CASSYAPDTEAFF. The gene calls are TRBV12-3 or TRBV12-4 and TRBJ1-1; no clear D. This CDR3 is 13 amino acids long. V lost 6 bases and J lost 3, with 11 bases in between.

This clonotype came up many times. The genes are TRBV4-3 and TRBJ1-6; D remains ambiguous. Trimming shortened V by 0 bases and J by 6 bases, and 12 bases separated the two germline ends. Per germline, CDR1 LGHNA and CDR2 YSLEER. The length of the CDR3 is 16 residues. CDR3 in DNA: TGCGCCAGCAGCCAAGATTGGCGGGGATCTAATTCACCCCTCCACTTT. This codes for CASSQDWRGSNSPLHF.

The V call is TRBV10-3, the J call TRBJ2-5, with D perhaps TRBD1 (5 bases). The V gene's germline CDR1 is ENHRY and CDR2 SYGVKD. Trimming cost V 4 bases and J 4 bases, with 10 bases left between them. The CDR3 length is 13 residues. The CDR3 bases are TGTGCCATCAGTGTCGGTAGGGGAGAGACCCAGTACTTC. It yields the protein CAISVGRGETQYF.

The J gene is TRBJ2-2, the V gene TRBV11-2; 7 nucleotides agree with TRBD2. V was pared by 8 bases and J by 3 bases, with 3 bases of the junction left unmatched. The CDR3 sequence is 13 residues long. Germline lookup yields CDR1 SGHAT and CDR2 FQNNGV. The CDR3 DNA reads TGTGCCAGCTGGGAGGGGTACACCGGGGAGCTGTTTTTT. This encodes CASWEGYTGELFF.

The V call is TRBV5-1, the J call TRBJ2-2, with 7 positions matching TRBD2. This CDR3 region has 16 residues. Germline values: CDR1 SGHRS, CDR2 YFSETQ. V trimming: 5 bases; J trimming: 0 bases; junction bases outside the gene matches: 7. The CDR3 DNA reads TGCGCCAGCAGGGCTAGCGGTGGGACGAACACCGGGGAGCTGTTTTTT. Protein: CASRASGGTNTGELFF.

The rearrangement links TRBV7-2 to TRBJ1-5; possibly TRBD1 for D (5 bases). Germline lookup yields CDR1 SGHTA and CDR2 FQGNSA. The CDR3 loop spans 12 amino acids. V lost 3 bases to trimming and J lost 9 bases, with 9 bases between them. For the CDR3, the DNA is TGTGCCAGCAGCTTTGAGGGACCGCCCCAGCATTTT. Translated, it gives CASSFEGPPQHF.

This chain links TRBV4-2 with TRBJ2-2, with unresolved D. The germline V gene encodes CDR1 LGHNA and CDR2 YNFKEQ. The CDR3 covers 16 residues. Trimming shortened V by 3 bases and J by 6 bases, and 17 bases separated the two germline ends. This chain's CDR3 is CASSHLQLLGAGELFF. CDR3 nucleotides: TGTGCCAGCAGCCACCTGCAACTGCTGGGTGCCGGGGAGCTGTTTTTT.

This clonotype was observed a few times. The CDR3 spells CASRGRQAGTGELFF. CDR3 bases: TGTGCCAGCAGGGGGAGACAGGCGGGGACCGGGGAGCTGTTTTTT. J is TRBJ2-2 and V is TRBV9; D is possibly TRBD1 or TRBD2 (6 bases each). V was clipped by 5 bases and J by 5 bases, with 16 bases between them. Germline V gene sequence: CDR1 SGDLS, CDR2 YYNGEE. CDR3 length: 15 residues.

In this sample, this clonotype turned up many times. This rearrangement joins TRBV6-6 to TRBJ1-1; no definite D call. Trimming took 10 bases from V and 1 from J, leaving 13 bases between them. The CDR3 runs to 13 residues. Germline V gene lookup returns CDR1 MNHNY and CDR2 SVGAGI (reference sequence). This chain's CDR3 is CATWRAGNTEAFF. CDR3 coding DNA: TGTGCCACCTGGCGTGCAGGGAACACTGAAGCTTTCTTT.

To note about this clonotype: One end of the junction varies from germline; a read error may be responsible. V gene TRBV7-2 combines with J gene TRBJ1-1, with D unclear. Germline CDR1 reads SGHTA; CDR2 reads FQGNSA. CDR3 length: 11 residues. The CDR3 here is CAISLGTVAFF. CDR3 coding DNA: TGTGCCATCAGCCTCGGCACGGTCGCTTTCTTT.